This TCR beta chain was sequenced in a study of blood T cell repertoires in COVID-19. Sequencing was performed with immunoSEQ multiplex PCR; in TCRdb, only in-frame clones are kept and a portion is missing. The data contain hundreds of thousands of clones, 88% of them singletons. Deletions cut 2 bases from V and 8 bases from J, with 10 bases between. Germline lookup yields CDR1 SEHNR and CDR2 FQNEAQ (reference sequence). The CDR3 extends over 12 amino acids. This clonotype originated in a woman aged 25 to 39 who had recovered from COVID-19. V is TRBV7-9 and J is TRBJ2-7; unclear D gene. Sequencing was performed on PBMCs or T cells enriched from blood (not recorded which). This chain's CDR3 is CASSLIRGQQYF. CDR3 bases: TGTGCCAGCAGCTTAATACGCGGTCAGCAGTACTTC.